This is a list of T cell receptor beta chains from one sample in a study of blood T cells in healthy people across ages. TCRdb passed the 5' RACE reads through MiXCR, listing each CDR3 protein once. Among 850,000 to 1,300,000 distinct CDR3 sequences listed, around 43% were seen once. Sequenced input: blood. Receptor source: a woman aged 55-75 years in good health. CDR3s include the opening cysteine and the closing phenylalanine or tryptophan.

j_call v_call cdr3_aa
TRBJ2-2 TRBV3-1 CASSPGQVYTGELFF
TRBJ2-6 TRBV6-5 CASSSVLLPSGSRANVLTF
TRBJ1-5 TRBV7-2 CASSLIQGRINQPQHF
TRBJ2-7 TRBV27 CASAARGNYEQYF
TRBJ2-5 TRBV27 CACSSRQYNEQYF
TRBJ2-1 TRBV7-2 CASSPTAGGLDEQFF
TRBJ2-1 TRBV7-8 CASRNGSFNEQFF
TRBJ2-1 TRBV2 CASNVGGRGNEQFF
TRBJ2-3 TRBV20-1 CSAPNGGFTDTQYF
TRBJ2-7 TRBV29-1 CSVPGAGPSYEQYF
TRBJ1-5 TRBV12-3/TRBV12-4 CASSLGSAYSNQPQHF
TRBJ2-3 TRBV12-3/TRBV12-4 CASSSAGLAGVGTQYF
TRBJ2-7 TRBV21-1 CASSKEGTGQPFPPYEQYF
TRBJ2-1 TRBV20-1 CSARYRGPGDEQFF
TRBJ2-7 TRBV7-9 CASSLFPPGSNSYEQYF
TRBJ2-1 TRBV6-5 CASSYSGTGGDEQFF
- TRBV11-1 CASSFNRVSEQYF